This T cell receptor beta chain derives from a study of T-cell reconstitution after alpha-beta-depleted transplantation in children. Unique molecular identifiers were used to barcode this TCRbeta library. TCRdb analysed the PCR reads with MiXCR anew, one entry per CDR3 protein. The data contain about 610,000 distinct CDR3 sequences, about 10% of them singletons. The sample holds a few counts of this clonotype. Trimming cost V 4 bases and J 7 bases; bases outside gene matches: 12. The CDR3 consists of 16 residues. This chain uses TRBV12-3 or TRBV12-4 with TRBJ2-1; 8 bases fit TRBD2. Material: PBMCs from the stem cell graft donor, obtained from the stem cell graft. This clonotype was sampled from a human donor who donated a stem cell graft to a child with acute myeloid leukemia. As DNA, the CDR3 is TGTGCCAGCAGTTACGAGCGGGAGCCCTCTGGTAATGAGCAGTTCTTC. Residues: CASSYEREPSGNEQFF.